These 3 T cell receptor beta chains came from one sample sequenced in a study of shared clonotypes between healthy human individuals. Using immunoSEQ multiplex PCR, the repertoire was profiled, and TCRdb retains in-frame clones only, with some absent. Found here are roughly 520,000 clones, around 96% of them singletons; the top ten hold approximately 0.067%. The specimen sequenced was naive CD4+ T cells sorted from blood. The sample's subset: CD45RA+ positively selected. Receptors were obtained from a woman under 40 in good health.

This chain joins TRBV28 and TRBJ2-7; TRBD1 matches 7 bases. Trimming removed 3 bases from V and 3 bases from J; junction bases left unmatched: 11. The CDR3 covers 16 residues. Per germline, CDR1 MDHEN and CDR2 SYDVKM. Here the CDR3 reads CASSLQGQRGFYEQYF. The CDR3 nucleotides read TGTGCCAGCAGTTTGCAGGGACAGCGAGGATTCTACGAGCAGTACTTC.

V is TRBV9 and J is TRBJ2-1; D not certain. Trimming removed 0 bases from V and 2 bases from J, with 9 bases in between. Germline V gene sequence: CDR1 SGDLS, CDR2 YYNGEE. This CDR3 is built from 15 residues. CDR3 bases: TGTGCCAGCAGCGTAGACCCAGCGCCCTACAATGAGCAGTTCTTC. Amino acids: CASSVDPAPYNEQFF.

The rearrangement links TRBV7-9 to TRBJ1-2, with 8 positions matching TRBD1. The CDR3 extends over 14 amino acids. Trimming at V came to 8 bases and at J to 3 bases, leaving 8 bases not matched to a gene. Germline assignment: CDR1 SEHNR and CDR2 FQNEAQ (reference sequence). The CDR3 loop is CASRPGGSDYGYTF. CDR3 DNA sequence: TGTGCCAGCCGACCAGGGGGCTCGGACTATGGCTACACCTTC.